The entry below gives a single T cell receptor (beta chain) sequence along with its context. The data originate from a study of blood T cell repertoires in COVID-19. The protocol was immunoSEQ multiplex PCR, while the TCRdb copy is restricted to in-frame clones and leaves out a portion. Among 150,000 to 200,000 clones listed, approximately 80% were seen once. V was cut by 4 bases and J by 4 bases, with 17 bases left in between. The CDR3 is made up of 15 amino acids. Germline lookup yields CDR1 MDHEN and CDR2 SYDVKM. This chain connects TRBV28 to TRBJ2-7, with a weak D call TRBD1 (6 bases). Sequencing was carried out using PBMCs or T cells enriched from blood (not recorded which). This TCR derives from a man over 45 who had recovered from COVID-19. The CDR3 sequence is CASSSPAQQGYEQYF. CDR3 sequence (DNA): TGTGCCAGCAGTTCACCCGCGCAACAGGGTTACGAGCAGTACTTC.